This T cell receptor (beta chain) stems from a study of blood T cell repertoires in COVID-19. Looking at the study overall: T cells, B-cell-depleted T cells, or PBMCs provided the cDNA or gDNA that served as material.

Study processing details: It was from reference gene primer amplification that nucleated cell counts were estimated. Clones were sequenced by immunoSEQ multiplex PCR, and TCRdb holds only the in-frame ones, with some missing. The V and J calls and clone size were taken over from that table, and D and trimming were inferred from the DNA. The data contain more than 300,000 clones, 80% to 90% of them singletons. V lost 0 bases, J lost 2 bases, and 6 bases stayed unmatched. Looked up from germline, CDR1 is MGHRA and CDR2 is YSYEKL. The CDR3 is made up of 17 amino acids. Sequencing was done on a sample of peripheral blood. This receptor was identified in a woman aged 25 to 39 with COVID-19, enrolled during active disease. The chain links TRBV4-1 to TRBJ2-1, with TRBD2 matching over 8 bases. CDR3 bases: TGCGCCAGCAGCCAAGATCCTAGCGGGCCTGCCTACAATGAGCAGTTCTTC. Translated, it gives CASSQDPSGPAYNEQFF.